Below are 13 T cell receptor beta chains sequenced from a single sample in a study of blood T cells in healthy people across ages. Then a second PCR, running about 6 to 11 cycles, was carried out with a sample-barcoded 5' primer and a J-beta primer mix. Using its own MiXCR run on the 5' RACE reads, TCRdb lists one record per CDR3 protein. This table holds 540,000 or so distinct CDR3 sequences, nearly 25% found once. This sample was shared with a second study, whose subject was T cells of mothers and their children.

The sequencing input was blood. Source of these receptors: a boy between 10 and 17 years old in good health.

This clonotype was seen a handful of times. The rearrangement joins TRBV5-6 to TRBJ1-4, with 11 bases identical to TRBD1. V lost 3 bases and J lost 12; bases outside the gene matches: 13. CDR3 size: 16 residues. CDR1 is SGHDT and CDR2 is YYEEEE in the germline V gene. This CDR3 is CASSSTILGQGEELFF. Written as DNA, the CDR3 is TGTGCCAGCAGCTCAACTATATTGGGACAGGGGGAGGAACTGTTTTTT.

This chain links TRBV28 with TRBJ2-1; no clear D gene. Germline V gene data show CDR1 as MDHEN and CDR2 as SYDVKM. Trimming took 3 bases from V and 1 from J, leaving 4 bases between them. The CDR3 runs to 13 residues. CDR3 nucleotide sequence: TGTGCCAGCAGTTTCTTGTCCTACAATGAGCAGTTCTTC. This encodes CASSFLSYNEQFF.

The chain uses TRBV12-3 or TRBV12-4 and TRBJ1-2; D is ambiguous. This CDR3 region has 14 residues. V dropped 2 bases and J dropped 0 bases, with 7 bases sitting between them. Here the CDR3 reads CASSLLRSNYGYTF. The CDR3 nucleotides read TGTGCCAGCAGTTTACTTAGGTCTAACTATGGCTACACCTTC.

The V gene is TRBV5-5, the J gene TRBJ2-7; tentative D call: TRBD2 (6 bases). The J call may be incorrect, as the DNA end agrees better with TRBJ2-5. This CDR3 is 14 amino acids long. Germline V CDR1 and CDR2: SGHKS, YYEKEE (reference sequence). The CDR3 DNA reads TGTGCCAGCAGACGAGTCCTGGGGAGGGAGACCCAGTACTTC. As protein: CASRRVLGRETQYF.

The chain has TRBV20-1 and TRBJ1-2; 9 bases align to TRBD1. Germline assignment: CDR1 DFQATT and CDR2 SNEGSKA (reference sequence). V gave up 3 bases and J gave up 6 bases; unmatched junction bases: 8. The CDR3 runs 14 residues. The CDR3 reads CSARTGGSVNGYTF. CDR3 bases: TGCAGTGCTAGGACAGGGGGTTCGGTTAATGGCTACACCTTC.

This clonotype was found many times. The chain recombines TRBV7-2 with TRBJ2-3; the D is unclear. The length of the CDR3 is 14 residues. Germline lookup yields CDR1 SGHTA and CDR2 FQGNSA. V was clipped by 1 base and J by 1 base, with 6 bases between them. Here the CDR3 DNA reads TGTGCCAGCAGCTTAGGGGCTGGCACAGATACGCAGTATTTT. This sequence encodes CASSLGAGTDTQYF.

The chain carries TRBV3-1 and TRBJ2-5, with D unclear. This CDR3 is built from 15 residues. Germline loops: CDR1 LGHDT, CDR2 YNNKEL (reference sequence). Trimming cost V 4 bases and J 0 bases, with 12 bases left between them. The CDR3 spells CASSLVRTNQETQYF. As DNA, the CDR3 is TGTGCCAGCAGCCTCGTAAGGACGAACCAAGAGACCCAGTACTTC.

This chain joins TRBV18 and TRBJ1-1; 10 bases map to TRBD1. CDR1 and CDR2 (germline): KGHSH, LQKENI. The CDR3 extends over 19 amino acids. The junction had 16 bases not matched to a gene; V was cut back by 1 base and J by 5 bases. CDR3 loop: CASSPLLRGTGATRTEAFF. The CDR3 nucleotides are TGTGCCAGCTCACCACTGCTTCGTGGGACAGGGGCAACTCGGACTGAAGCTTTCTTT.

The chain has TRBV7-3 and TRBJ2-1, with D hard to call. Matching the DNA end better, TRBJ2-7 makes the J call doubtful. The germline V gene has CDR1 SGHTA and CDR2 FQGTGA. There are 15 residues in the CDR3. CDR3 coding DNA: TGTGCCAGCAGCTTAAGAGGCGGAGCCGACTACGAGCAGTACTTC. Translation gives CASSLRGGADYEQYF.

The table lists this clonotype with a few counts. The rearrangement links TRBV3-1 to TRBJ2-3, with TRBD2 matching 15 bases. Germline loops: CDR1 LGHDT, CDR2 YNNKEL (reference sequence). This CDR3 region has 17 residues. V was pared by 4 bases and J by 4 bases, with 6 bases of the junction left unmatched. This CDR3 is CASSLYRTSGRADTQYF. The CDR3 DNA is TGTGCCAGCAGCCTCTATCGGACTAGCGGGAGGGCAGATACGCAGTATTTT.

The V call is TRBV29-1, the J call TRBJ2-4; D remains ambiguous. The CDR3 totals 13 residues. The germline V gene has CDR1 SQVTM and CDR2 ANQGSEA. V was cut by 0 bases and J by 7 bases, with 10 bases left in between. The CDR3 spells CSVEDSLRNIQYF. Written as DNA, the CDR3 is TGCAGCGTTGAAGATTCCCTGAGGAACATTCAGTACTTC.

The chain is built from TRBV29-1 and TRBJ2-1; 9 bases map to TRBD2. Germline V lookup: CDR1 SQVTM, CDR2 ANQGSEA. The CDR3 consists of 15 residues. The junction had 11 bases not matched to a gene; V was cut back by 5 bases and J by 6 bases. For the CDR3, the DNA is TGCAGCGTTTGTGACTGGGCGGGAGGGCCCAATGAGCAGTTCTTC. This translates into CSVCDWAGGPNEQFF.

This clonotype was found a few times. The CDR3 protein is CASSLSRGRHQYF. CDR3 DNA: TGTGCCAGCAGTCTTTCACGAGGACGGCACCAGTACTTC. The V and J genes are TRBV27 and TRBJ2-5; D gene uncertain. Germline loops: CDR1 MNHEY, CDR2 SMNVEV (reference sequence). V was clipped by 5 bases and J by 10 bases, with 17 bases between them. The CDR3 extends over 13 amino acids.